This T cell receptor (beta chain) appears in the sequencing data of a study of shared clonotypes between healthy human individuals. Overall study context: CD4 naive and CD4 memory each took three plates per donor, while CD8 naive took two and CD8 memory one.

To note about this clone: The antigen remains undetermined.

CDR3 size: 11 residues. Deletions cut 4 bases from V and 3 bases from J, with 7 bases between. Germline CDR1 reads DFQATT; CDR2 reads SNEGSKA (reference sequence). Study-wide findings and caveats: Sharing across four donors was highest in naive CD4 (around 5%) and lowest in memory CD8 (around 0.4%).

Sorted subsets were amplified in replicate PCRs using about 210 ng DNA, about 30,000 T cell genomes. Method: immunoSEQ multiplex PCR; TCRdb's copy keeps in-frame clones and lacks some. The table lists 1.6 million or so clones, more than 95% of them singletons. The clonotype comes from a man in his thirties or forties in good health. The chain is built from TRBV20-1 and TRBJ2-7; tentative D call: TRBD1 (6 bases). Sequenced: naive CD4+ T cells sorted from blood. Described subset: CD45RA+ positively selected. For the CDR3, the DNA is TGCAGTGCTATGACAGGCTACGAGCAGTACTTC. Translating it yields CSAMTGYEQYF.